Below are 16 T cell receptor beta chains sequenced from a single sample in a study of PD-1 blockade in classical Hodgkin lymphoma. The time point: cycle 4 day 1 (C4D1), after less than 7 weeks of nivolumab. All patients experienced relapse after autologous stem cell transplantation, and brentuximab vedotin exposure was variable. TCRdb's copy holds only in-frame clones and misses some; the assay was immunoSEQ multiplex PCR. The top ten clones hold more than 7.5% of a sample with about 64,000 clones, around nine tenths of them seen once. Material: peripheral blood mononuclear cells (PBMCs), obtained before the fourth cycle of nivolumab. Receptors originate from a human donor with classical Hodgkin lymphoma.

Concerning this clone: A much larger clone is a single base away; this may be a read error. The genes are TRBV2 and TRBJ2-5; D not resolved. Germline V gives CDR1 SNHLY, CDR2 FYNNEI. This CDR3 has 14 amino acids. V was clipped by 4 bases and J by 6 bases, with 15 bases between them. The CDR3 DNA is TGTGCCAGCAGTGGAAGATCTTTGGGAAAGACCCAGTACTTC. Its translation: CASSGRSLGKTQYF.

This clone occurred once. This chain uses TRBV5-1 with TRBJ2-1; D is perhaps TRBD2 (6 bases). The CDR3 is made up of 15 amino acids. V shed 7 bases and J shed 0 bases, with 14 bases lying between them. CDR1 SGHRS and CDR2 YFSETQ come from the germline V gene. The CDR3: CASRPSESSYNEQFF. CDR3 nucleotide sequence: TGCGCCAGCCGCCCTAGCGAGAGCTCCTACAATGAGCAGTTCTTC.

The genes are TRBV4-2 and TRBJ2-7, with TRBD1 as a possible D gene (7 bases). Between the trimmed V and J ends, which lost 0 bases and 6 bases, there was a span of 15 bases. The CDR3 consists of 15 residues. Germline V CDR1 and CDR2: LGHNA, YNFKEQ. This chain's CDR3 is CASSQDQGGIGEQYF. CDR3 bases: TGTGCCAGCAGCCAAGATCAGGGGGGCATAGGCGAGCAGTACTTC.

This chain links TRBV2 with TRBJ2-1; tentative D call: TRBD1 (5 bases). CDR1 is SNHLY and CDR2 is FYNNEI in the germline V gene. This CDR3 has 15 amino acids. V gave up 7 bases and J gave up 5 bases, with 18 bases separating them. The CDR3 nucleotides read TGTGCCAGCACCTCGATGGACAAAATCAACAATGAGCAGTTCTTC. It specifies CASTSMDKINNEQFF.

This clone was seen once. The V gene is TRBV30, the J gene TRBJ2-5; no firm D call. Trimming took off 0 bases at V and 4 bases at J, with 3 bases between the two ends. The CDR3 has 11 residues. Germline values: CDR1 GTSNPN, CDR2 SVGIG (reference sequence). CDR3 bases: TGTGCCTGGAGTGTGGCAGAGACCCAGTACTTC. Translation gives CAWSVAETQYF. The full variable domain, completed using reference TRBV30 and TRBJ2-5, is SQTIHQWPATLVQPVGSPLSLECTVEGTSNPNLYWYRQAAGRGLQLLFYSVGIGQISSEVPQNLSASRPQDRQFILSSKKLLLSDSGFYLCAWSVAETQYFGPGTRLLVL.

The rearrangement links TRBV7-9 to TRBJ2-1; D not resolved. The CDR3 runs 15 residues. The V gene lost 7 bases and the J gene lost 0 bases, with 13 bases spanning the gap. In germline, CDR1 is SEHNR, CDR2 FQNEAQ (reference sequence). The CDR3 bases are TGTGCCAGCACCCCGAAGGGCGGCTCCTACAATGAGCAGTTCTTC. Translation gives CASTPKGGSYNEQFF.

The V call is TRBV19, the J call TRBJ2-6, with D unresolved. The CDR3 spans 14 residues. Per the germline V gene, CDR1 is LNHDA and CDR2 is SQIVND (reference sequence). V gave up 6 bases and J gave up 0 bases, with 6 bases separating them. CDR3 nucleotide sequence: TGTGCCAGTAGAAGTTACTCTGGGGCCAACGTCCTGACTTTC. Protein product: CASRSYSGANVLTF.

The CDR3 sequence: CASSFSNGQSFQGEAFF. Here the CDR3 DNA reads TGTGCCAGCAGCTTCAGTAATGGACAGTCTTTTCAGGGGGAAGCTTTCTTT. The chain couples TRBV5-4 to TRBJ1-1; the D gene is possibly TRBD1 (6 bases). Germline V gives CDR1 SGHNT, CDR2 YYREEE (reference sequence). The CDR3 spans 17 residues. V dropped 2 bases and J dropped 8 bases, with 25 bases sitting between them.

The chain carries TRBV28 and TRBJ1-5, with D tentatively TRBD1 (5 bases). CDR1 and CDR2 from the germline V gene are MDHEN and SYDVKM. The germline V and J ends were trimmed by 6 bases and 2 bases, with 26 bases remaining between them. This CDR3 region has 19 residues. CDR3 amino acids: CASSLQRAGAPVGNQPQHF. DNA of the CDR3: TGTGCCAGCAGCCTCCAGCGGGCTGGGGCCCCGGTTGGCAATCAGCCCCAGCATTTT.

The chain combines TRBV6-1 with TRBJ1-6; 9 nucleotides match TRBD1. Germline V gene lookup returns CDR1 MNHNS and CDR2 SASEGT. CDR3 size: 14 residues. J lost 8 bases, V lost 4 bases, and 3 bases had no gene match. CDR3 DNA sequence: TGTGCCAGCAGTGCGCGGACAGGGGATTCACCCCTCCACTTT. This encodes CASSARTGDSPLHF.

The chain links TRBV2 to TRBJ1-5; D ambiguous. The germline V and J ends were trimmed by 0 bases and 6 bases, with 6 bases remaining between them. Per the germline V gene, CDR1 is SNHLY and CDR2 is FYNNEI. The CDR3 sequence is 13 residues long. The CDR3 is CASSEAVFQPQHF. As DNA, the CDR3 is TGTGCCAGCAGTGAAGCGGTTTTTCAGCCCCAGCATTTT. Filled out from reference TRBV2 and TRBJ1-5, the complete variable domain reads EPEVTQTPSHQVTQMGQEVILRCVPISNHLYFYWYRQILGQKVEFLVSFYNNEISEKSEIFDDQFSVERPDGSNFTLKIRSTKLEDSAMYFCASSEAVFQPQHFGDGTRLSIL.

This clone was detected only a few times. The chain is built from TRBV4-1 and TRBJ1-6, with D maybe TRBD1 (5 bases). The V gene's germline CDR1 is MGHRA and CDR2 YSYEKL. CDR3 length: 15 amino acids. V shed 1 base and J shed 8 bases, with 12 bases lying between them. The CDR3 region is CASSQVAGEDSPLHF. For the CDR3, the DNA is TGCGCCAGCAGCCAAGTCGCGGGGGAGGATTCACCCCTCCACTTT.

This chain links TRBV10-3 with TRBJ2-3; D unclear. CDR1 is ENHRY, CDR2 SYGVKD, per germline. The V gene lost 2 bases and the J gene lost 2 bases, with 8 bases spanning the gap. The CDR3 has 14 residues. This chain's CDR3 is CAISEGHYTDTQYF. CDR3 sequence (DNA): TGTGCCATCAGTGAGGGGCACTACACAGATACGCAGTATTTT.

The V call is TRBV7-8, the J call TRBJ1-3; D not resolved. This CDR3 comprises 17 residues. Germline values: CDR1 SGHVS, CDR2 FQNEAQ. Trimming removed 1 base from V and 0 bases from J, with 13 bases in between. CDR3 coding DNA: TGTGCCAGCAGCTTAGTCGTCGGACCGAGCTCTGGAAACACCATATATTTT. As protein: CASSLVVGPSSGNTIYF. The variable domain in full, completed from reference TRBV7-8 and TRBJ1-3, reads GAGVSQSPRYKVAKRGQDVALRCDPISGHVSLFWYQQALGQGPEFLTYFQNEAQLDKSGLPSDRFFAERPEGSVSTLKIQRTQQEDSAVYLCASSLVVGPSSGNTIYFGEGSWLTVV.

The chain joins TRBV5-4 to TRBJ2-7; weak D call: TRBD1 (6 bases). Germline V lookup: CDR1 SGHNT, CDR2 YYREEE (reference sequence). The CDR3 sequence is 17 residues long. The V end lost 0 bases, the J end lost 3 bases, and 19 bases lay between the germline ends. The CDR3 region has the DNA TGTGCCAGCAGCTTGGGCGGTGGGCAGGGGAAGGGCTACGAGCAGTACTTC. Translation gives CASSLGGGQGKGYEQYF.

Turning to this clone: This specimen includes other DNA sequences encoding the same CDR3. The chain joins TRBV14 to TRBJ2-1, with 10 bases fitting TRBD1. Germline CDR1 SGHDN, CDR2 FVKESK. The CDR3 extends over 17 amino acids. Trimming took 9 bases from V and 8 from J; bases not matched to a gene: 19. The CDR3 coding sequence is TGTGCCAGTAGTTACGAAGTGCCGGGACAGGGGTTGGATGAGCAGTTCTTC. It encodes CASSYEVPGQGLDEQFF. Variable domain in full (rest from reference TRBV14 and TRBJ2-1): EAGVTQFPSHSVIEKGQTVTLRCDPISGHDNLYWYRRVMGKEIKFLLHFVKESKQDESGMPNNRFLAERTGGTYSTLKVQPAELEDSGVYFCASSYEVPGQGLDEQFFGPGTRLTVL.